What follows are 25 T cell receptor beta chains derived from one specimen sequenced in a study of shared clonotypes between healthy human individuals. Here immunoSEQ multiplex PCR was the method, and the copy in TCRdb shows in-frame clones only, minus some. The sample consists of under 1,900,000 clones, approximately 98.5% of them appearing once. Material: naive CD4+ T cells sorted from blood. Documented subset: CD45RA+ positively selected. These TCRs come from a man aged 25 to 40 in good health.

V gene TRBV5-1 combines with J gene TRBJ2-1, with 7 positions matching TRBD1. The CDR3 is 15 residues long. The junction had 4 bases not matched to a gene; V was cut back by 4 bases and J by 0 bases. In germline, CDR1 is SGHRS, CDR2 YFSETQ. The CDR3 DNA sequence: TGCGCCAGCAGCGAGACAGGGCCCTCCTACAATGAGCAGTTCTTC. Translating it yields CASSETGPSYNEQFF.

In the case of this clone: The same CDR3 is also encoded by other DNA sequences in this sample. This sequence joins TRBV7-2 and TRBJ2-1; 7 nucleotides align to TRBD1. The CDR3 extends over 15 amino acids. CDR1 and CDR2 (germline): SGHTA, FQGNSA. V gave up 3 bases and J gave up 0 bases; unmatched junction bases: 2. The CDR3 DNA follows: TGTGCCAGCAGCTTGGGGGACAGCTCCTACAATGAGCAGTTCTTC. Amino acid sequence: CASSLGDSSYNEQFF.

This clone is a singleton in its sample. V is TRBV9 and J is TRBJ1-5; tentatively, D is TRBD1 (6 bases). With 0 bases removed from V and 7 bases from J, the gap between germline ends came to 14 bases. From germline, CDR1 is SGDLS and CDR2 YYNGEE. The length of the CDR3 is 15 residues. The DNA of the CDR3 is TGTGCCAGCAGCGTAGCTGGCGGGGGCGAACAGCCCCAGCATTTT. Encoded protein: CASSVAGGGEQPQHF. The full variable domain, with the rest looked up from reference TRBV9 and TRBJ1-5, is DSGVTQTPKHLITATGQRVTLRCSPRSGDLSVYWYQQSLDQGLQFLIQYYNGEERAKGNILERFSAQQFPDLHSELNLSSLELGDSALYFCASSVAGGGEQPQHFGDGTRLSIL.

The rearrangement joins TRBV10-2 to TRBJ2-7; D not resolved. CDR1 and CDR2 from the germline V gene are WSHSY and SAAADI. V was trimmed by 2 bases and J by 3 bases, leaving 11 bases between them. The CDR3 sequence is 14 residues long. The CDR3 sequence is CASSERPDVYEQYF. The CDR3 DNA sequence: TGCGCCAGCAGTGAGCGGCCTGACGTCTACGAGCAGTACTTC.

The chain combines TRBV29-1 with TRBJ2-1; 13 bases fit TRBD2. CDR1 is SQVTM, CDR2 ANQGSEA, per germline. Trimming took 3 bases from V and 15 from J; bases not matched to a gene: 8. The CDR3 consists of 13 residues. The CDR3 is CSVDGTSGIRGFF. The CDR3 region has the DNA TGCAGCGTTGACGGGACTAGCGGGATTCGGGGGTTCTTC.

Comments on this clone: Distinct nucleotide sequences in the sample also encode this CDR3. This rearrangement joins TRBV6-5 to TRBJ2-7; D is ambiguous. The CDR3 consists of 14 residues. Looked up from germline, CDR1 is MNHEY and CDR2 is SVGAGI. The V and J ends lost 0 bases and 1 base respectively, with 7 bases between them. CDR3 protein: CASSYSISSYEQYF. CDR3 nucleotide sequence: TGTGCCAGCAGTTACTCGATAAGTTCCTACGAGCAGTACTTC.

The genes are TRBV21-1 and TRBJ2-5; the DNA was not compared with TRBD1, the D call given in the table. TRBV21-1 is assigned pseudogene status. There are 16 residues in the CDR3. The CDR3 spells CASSNKGARTGPTQYF. CDR3 coding DNA: TGTGCCAGCAGCAACAAGGGGGCCAGGACAGGTCCTACCCAGTACTTC.

The rearrangement uses TRBV9 and TRBJ2-3, with 8 bases that match TRBD2. The CDR3 extends over 14 amino acids. V gave up 4 bases and J gave up 1 base; unmatched junction bases: 2. Germline lookup yields CDR1 SGDLS and CDR2 YYNGEE. CDR3 DNA: TGTGCCAGCAGCCTAGCGGGCGGCACAGATACGCAGTATTTT. It specifies CASSLAGGTDTQYF.

This sequence joins TRBV29-1 and TRBJ2-5, with a possible D match to TRBD2 (6 bases). Trimming pared 7 bases from V and 3 bases from J, leaving 12 bases between. The V gene's germline CDR1 is SQVTM and CDR2 ANQGSEA. The CDR3 spans 12 residues. The DNA of the CDR3 is TGCAGCGCAACGGGACTCAAAGAGACCCAGTACTTC. Amino acids: CSATGLKETQYF. The whole variable domain, remainder taken from reference TRBV29-1 and TRBJ2-5, is SAVISQKPSRDICQRGTSLTIQCQVDSQVTMMFWYRQQPGQSLTLIATANQGSEATYESGFVIDKFPISRPNLTFSTLTVSNMSPEDSSIYLCSATGLKETQYFGPGTRLLVL.

A single count supports this clone. The rearrangement uses TRBV5-4 and TRBJ2-7; 14 bases match TRBD2. Germline V CDR1 and CDR2: SGHNT, YYREEE (reference sequence). V lost 9 bases, J lost 5 bases, and 10 bases stayed unmatched. CDR3 length equals 15 residues. CDR3 sequence (DNA): TGTGCCATCCACAACGGGACTAGCGGGAGAGACGAGCAGTACTTC. Encoded protein: CAIHNGTSGRDEQYF.

The gene calls are TRBV10-1 and TRBJ2-7; D not resolved. The V end was cut by 3 bases, the J end by 6 bases, with 9 bases between. The CDR3 runs 12 residues. Germline V gives CDR1 WNHNN, CDR2 SYGVQD (reference sequence). CDR3 in amino acids: CASSDRGTEQYF. DNA for the CDR3: TGCGCCAGCAGTGATCGAGGCACCGAGCAGTACTTC.

This chain connects TRBV9 to TRBJ2-1; D is ambiguous. The CDR3 loop spans 16 amino acids. Looked up from germline, CDR1 is SGDLS and CDR2 is YYNGEE. The V end was cut by 0 bases, the J end by 2 bases, with 12 bases between. Here the CDR3 DNA reads TGTGCCAGCAGCGTAGGAAGCGCCTCCACCTACAATGAGCAGTTCTTC. This codes for CASSVGSASTYNEQFF.

CDR3 sequence (DNA): TGCGCCAGCAGCGCCGGACTAGCGGGAGGGCCGTTGGAAGATGAGCAGTTCTTC. Translation gives CASSAGLAGGPLEDEQFF. This chain links TRBV5-1 with TRBJ2-1; 15 bases are a match to TRBD2. The V and J ends lost 4 bases and 8 bases, in that order; junction bases with no gene match: 13. CDR3 length: 18 residues. Germline values: CDR1 SGHRS, CDR2 YFSETQ.

V is TRBV5-1 and J is TRBJ1-4, with D uncertain. Trimming pared 0 bases from V and 7 bases from J, leaving 7 bases between. The CDR3 spans 13 residues. Germline loops: CDR1 SGHRS, CDR2 YFSETQ. CDR3 bases: TGCGCCAGCAGCTTGGAACTAGGTGAAAAACTGTTTTTT. Translation gives CASSLELGEKLFF.

The V call is TRBV6-1, the J call TRBJ2-5; unclear D gene. This CDR3 contains 13 residues. Germline values: CDR1 MNHNS, CDR2 SASEGT. V shed 5 bases and J shed 4 bases, with 11 bases lying between them. CDR3 nucleotides: TGTGCCAGCAGTCCAAATTGGGCAGAGACCCAGTACTTC. Amino acids: CASSPNWAETQYF.

This clone was seen only once. This CDR3 is also generated by other DNA sequences in the sample. This chain joins TRBV7-9 and TRBJ2-7; D is uncertain. The V end was cut by 3 bases, the J end by 2 bases, with 8 bases between. The CDR3 extends over 13 amino acids. CDR1 is SEHNR and CDR2 is FQNEAQ in the germline V gene (reference sequence). The CDR3 sequence: CASSLGSPYEQYF. The DNA for the CDR3 is TGTGCCAGCAGCTTGGGGTCCCCCTACGAGCAGTACTTC.

Here the CDR3 reads CASSFPSGRYTGELFF. In nucleotides, the CDR3 is TGTGCCAGCAGTTTCCCTAGCGGGAGATACACCGGGGAGCTGTTTTTT. J is TRBJ2-2 and V is TRBV28; 10 bases align to TRBD2. Germline lookup yields CDR1 MDHEN and CDR2 SYDVKM. J gave up 3 bases and V 3 bases, and 4 bases lay outside the gene matches. This CDR3 spans 16 amino acids.

This clone was detected once. The chain combines TRBV9 with TRBJ2-2, with D possibly matching TRBD1 (5 bases). Germline-derived CDR1 and CDR2 are SGDLS and YYNGEE. Trimming took 2 bases from V and 1 from J, leaving 9 bases between them. CDR3 length: 15 amino acids. The DNA for the CDR3 is TGTGCCAGCAGCGTGACAGCCAAGAACACCGGGGAGCTGTTTTTT. Translated, it gives CASSVTAKNTGELFF.

This CDR3 is CATSTRGGTEAFF. The CDR3 coding sequence is TGTGCCACCAGCACCAGGGGTGGCACTGAAGCTTTCTTT. The chain carries TRBV15 and TRBJ1-1; the D gene is possibly TRBD1 (6 bases). Per germline, CDR1 LNHNV and CDR2 YYDKDF (reference sequence). The V and J ends lost 4 bases and 4 bases respectively, with 10 bases between them. The CDR3 sequence is 13 residues long.

The J gene is TRBJ2-7, the V gene TRBV5-1; 10 bases align to TRBD1. The germline V gene has CDR1 SGHRS and CDR2 YFSETQ. The V segment lost 9 bases and the J segment 0 bases; nucleotides outside the gene matches: 9. This CDR3 spans 15 amino acids. The CDR3 protein is CATYMGQGYSYEQYF. In DNA, the CDR3 is TGCGCCACCTATATGGGACAGGGGTACTCCTACGAGCAGTACTTC.

J is TRBJ1-5 and V is TRBV27, with 12 bases that match TRBD1. Per the germline V gene, CDR1 is MNHEY and CDR2 is SMNVEV (reference sequence). The CDR3 has 17 amino acids. V gave up 4 bases and J gave up 7 bases; unmatched junction bases: 11. The CDR3 loop is CASSSWGQGAAGQPQHF. The DNA for the CDR3 is TGTGCCAGCAGTTCATGGGGACAGGGGGCGGCGGGACAGCCCCAGCATTTT.

This sequence joins TRBV28 and TRBJ2-4; D unclear. Germline CDR1 is MDHEN and CDR2 is SYDVKM. V lost 6 bases and J lost 6, with 6 bases in between. The CDR3 has 11 amino acids. The DNA of the CDR3 is TGTGCCAGCAGCTCAGGAAACATTCAGTACTTC. Amino acids: CASSSGNIQYF.

The chain joins TRBV11-1 to TRBJ2-2; perhaps TRBD2 as D (6 bases). Looked up from germline, CDR1 is SGHAT and CDR2 is FQDESV (reference sequence). V lost 5 bases and J lost 7, with 20 bases in between. The CDR3 is made up of 16 amino acids. CDR3 sequence: CASSPARLGEGGELFF. The DNA of the CDR3 is TGTGCCAGCAGCCCAGCTCGACTAGGAGAGGGCGGGGAGCTGTTTTTT.

CDR3 sequence: CASSLAPGNNYGYTF. The CDR3 nucleotides are TGTGCCAGCAGCTTAGCCCCGGGTAATAACTATGGCTACACCTTC. This chain links TRBV7-2 with TRBJ1-2; no firm D call. The CDR3 extends over 15 amino acids. Germline-derived CDR1 and CDR2 are SGHTA and FQGNSA. The V gene lost 0 bases and the J gene lost 1 base, with 9 bases spanning the gap.

The rearrangement joins TRBV21-1 to TRBJ2-1; the DNA was not compared with TRBD2, the D call given in the table. TRBV21-1 is a documented pseudogene. The CDR3 is 19 residues long. The CDR3 region has the DNA TGTGCCAGCAGCAAAAAGGGCAGCGGGAGGCATTTATGGGACAATGAGCAGTTCTTC. Its protein is CASSKKGSGRHLWDNEQFF.